This T cell receptor beta chain stems from a study of cytomegalovirus exposure and HLA in healthy donors. Healthy bone marrow donors supplied every sample. V shed 2 bases and J 0 bases; nucleotides not matched to a gene: 7. The germline gives CDR1 MNHNS, CDR2 SASEGT. The length of the CDR3 is 17 residues. A multiplex PCR was run with 60 Vbeta primers and 13 Jbeta primers. Assay: immunoSEQ multiplex PCR; the TCRdb copy retains only in-frame clones and omits some. Of 150,000 to 200,000 clones in the sample, around 84% are singletons; the top ten hold 1.5% to 2%. The clonotype was recovered from a woman aged 18-30 years in good health and CMV-seronegative. The J gene is TRBJ1-3, the V gene TRBV6-1; TRBD1 agrees at 7 bases. The sample comprised PBMCs. CDR3 amino acids: CASSEYQGGISGNTIYF. DNA of the CDR3: TGTGCCAGCAGTGAATACCAGGGGGGCATCTCTGGAAACACCATATATTTT.